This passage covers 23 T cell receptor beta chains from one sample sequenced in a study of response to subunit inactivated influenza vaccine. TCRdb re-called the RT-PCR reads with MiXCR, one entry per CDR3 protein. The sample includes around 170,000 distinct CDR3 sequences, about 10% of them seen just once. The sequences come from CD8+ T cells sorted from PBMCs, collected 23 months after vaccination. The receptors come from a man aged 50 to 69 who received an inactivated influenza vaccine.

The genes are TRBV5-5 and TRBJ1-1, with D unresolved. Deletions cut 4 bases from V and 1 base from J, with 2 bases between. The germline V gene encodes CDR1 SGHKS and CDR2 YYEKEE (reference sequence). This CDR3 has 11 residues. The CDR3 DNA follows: TGTGCCAGCAGCAAGAACACTGAAGCTTTCTTT. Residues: CASSKNTEAFF. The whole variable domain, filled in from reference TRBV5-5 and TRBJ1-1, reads DAGVTQSPTHLIKTRGQQVTLRCSPISGHKSVSWYQQVLGQGPQFIFQYYEKEERGRGNFPDRFSARQFPNYSSELNVNALLLGDSALYLCASSKNTEAFFGQGTRLTVV.

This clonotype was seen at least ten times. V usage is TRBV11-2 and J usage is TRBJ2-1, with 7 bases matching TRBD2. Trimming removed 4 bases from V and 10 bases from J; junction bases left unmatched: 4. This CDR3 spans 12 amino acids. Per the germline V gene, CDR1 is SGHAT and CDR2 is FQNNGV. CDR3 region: CASSSASGEQFF. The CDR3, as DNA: TGTGCCAGCAGCTCTGCTAGCGGAGAGCAGTTCTTC.

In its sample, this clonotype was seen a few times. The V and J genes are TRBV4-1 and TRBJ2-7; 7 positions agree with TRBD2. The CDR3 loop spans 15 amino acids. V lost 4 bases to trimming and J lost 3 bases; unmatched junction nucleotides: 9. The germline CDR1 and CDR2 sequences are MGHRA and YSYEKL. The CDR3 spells CASSPGGGLGYEQYF. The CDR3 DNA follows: TGCGCCAGCAGCCCCGGGGGAGGGCTTGGCTACGAGCAGTACTTC.

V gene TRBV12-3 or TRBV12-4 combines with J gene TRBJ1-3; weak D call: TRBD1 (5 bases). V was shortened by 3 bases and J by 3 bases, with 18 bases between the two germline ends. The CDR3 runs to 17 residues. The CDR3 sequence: CASSFSRRGGFGNTIYF. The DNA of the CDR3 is TGTGCCAGCAGTTTTTCCCGGAGGGGAGGTTTTGGAAACACCATATATTTT.

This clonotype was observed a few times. The CDR3 nucleotides read TGTGCCAGCAGCATGGGACAGCTGACTTCCTACGAGCAGTACTTC. It translates to CASSMGQLTSYEQYF. The chain links TRBV27 to TRBJ2-7; 7 bases align to TRBD1. The CDR3 is made up of 15 amino acids. V gave up 6 bases and J gave up 1 base; unmatched junction bases: 9. Germline V gives CDR1 MNHEY, CDR2 SMNVEV (reference sequence).

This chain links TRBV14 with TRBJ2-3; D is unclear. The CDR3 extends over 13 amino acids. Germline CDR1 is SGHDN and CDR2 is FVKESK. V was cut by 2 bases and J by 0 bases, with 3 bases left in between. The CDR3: CASSQTSTDTQYF. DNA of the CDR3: TGTGCCAGCAGCCAAACAAGCACAGATACGCAGTATTTT.

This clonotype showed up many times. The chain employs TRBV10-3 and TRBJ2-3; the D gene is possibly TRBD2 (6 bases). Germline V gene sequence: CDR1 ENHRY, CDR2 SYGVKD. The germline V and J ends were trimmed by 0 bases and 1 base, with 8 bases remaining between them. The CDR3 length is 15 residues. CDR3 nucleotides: TGTGCCATCAGTGAGTCACTAGCAGGCACAGATACGCAGTATTTT. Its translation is CAISESLAGTDTQYF.

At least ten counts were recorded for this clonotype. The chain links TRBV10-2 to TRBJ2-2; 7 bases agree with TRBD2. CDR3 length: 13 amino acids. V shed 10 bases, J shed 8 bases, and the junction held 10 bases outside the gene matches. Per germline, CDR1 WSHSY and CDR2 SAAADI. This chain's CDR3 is CATSLAEEGELFF. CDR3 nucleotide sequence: TGCGCCACCTCTCTAGCGGAAGAGGGGGAGCTGTTTTTT.

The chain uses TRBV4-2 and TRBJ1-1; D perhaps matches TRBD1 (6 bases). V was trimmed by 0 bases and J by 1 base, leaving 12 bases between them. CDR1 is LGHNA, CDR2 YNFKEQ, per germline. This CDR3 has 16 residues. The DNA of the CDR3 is TGTGCCAGCAGCCAAGAGCACGGGGGCCCGAACACTGAAGCTTTCTTT. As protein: CASSQEHGGPNTEAFF.

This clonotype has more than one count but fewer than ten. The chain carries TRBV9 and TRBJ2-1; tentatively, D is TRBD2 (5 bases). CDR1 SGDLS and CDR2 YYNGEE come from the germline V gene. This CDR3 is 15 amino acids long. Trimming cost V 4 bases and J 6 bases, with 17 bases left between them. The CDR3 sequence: CASSPPSADINEQFF. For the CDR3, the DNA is TGTGCCAGCAGCCCACCGTCAGCGGATATCAATGAGCAGTTCTTC.

CDR3 residues: CASSQPLGGSGGYNEQFF. The CDR3 DNA sequence: TGTGCCAGCAGCCAGCCCCTGGGGGGTAGCGGGGGCTACAATGAGCAGTTCTTC. The rearrangement joins TRBV4-2 to TRBJ2-1; 9 bases fit TRBD2. The CDR3 extends over 18 amino acids. Losses at the gene ends were 3 bases for V and 3 bases for J; bases not matched to a gene: 12. CDR1 and CDR2 from the germline V gene are LGHNA and YNFKEQ.

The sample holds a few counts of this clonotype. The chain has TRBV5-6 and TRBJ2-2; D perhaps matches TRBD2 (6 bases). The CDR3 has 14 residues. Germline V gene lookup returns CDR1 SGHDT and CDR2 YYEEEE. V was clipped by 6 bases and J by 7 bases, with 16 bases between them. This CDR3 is CASTIPAGGGELFF. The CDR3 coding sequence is TGTGCCAGCACCATCCCAGCCGGGGGCGGGGAGCTGTTTTTT. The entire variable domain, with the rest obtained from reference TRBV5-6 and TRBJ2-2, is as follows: DAGVTQSPTHLIKTRGQQVTLRCSPKSGHDTVSWYQQALGQGPQFIFQYYEEEERQRGNFPDRFSGHQFPNYSSELNVNALLLGDSALYLCASTIPAGGGELFFGEGSRLTVL.

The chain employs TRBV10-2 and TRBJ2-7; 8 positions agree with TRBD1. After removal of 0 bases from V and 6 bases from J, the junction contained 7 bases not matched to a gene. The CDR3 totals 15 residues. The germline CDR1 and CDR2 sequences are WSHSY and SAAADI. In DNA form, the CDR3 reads TGCGCCAGCAGTGAGTCCGGGGCAGGGGGCGTCGAGCAGTACTTC. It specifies CASSESGAGGVEQYF.

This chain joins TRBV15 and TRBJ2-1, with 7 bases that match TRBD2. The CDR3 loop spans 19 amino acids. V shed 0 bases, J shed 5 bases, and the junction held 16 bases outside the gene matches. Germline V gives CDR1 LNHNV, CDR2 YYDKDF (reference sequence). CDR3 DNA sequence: TGTGCCACCAGCAGAGAAAGAGGCGTTGGGGGACTAACCCACAATGAGCAGTTCTTC. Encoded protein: CATSRERGVGGLTHNEQFF. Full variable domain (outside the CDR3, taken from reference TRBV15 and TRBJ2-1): DAMVIQNPRYQVTQFGKPVTLSCSQTLNHNVMYWYQQKSSQAPKLLFHYYDKDFNNEADTPDNFQSRRPNTSFCFLDIRSPGLGDTAMYLCATSRERGVGGLTHNEQFFGPGTRLTVL.

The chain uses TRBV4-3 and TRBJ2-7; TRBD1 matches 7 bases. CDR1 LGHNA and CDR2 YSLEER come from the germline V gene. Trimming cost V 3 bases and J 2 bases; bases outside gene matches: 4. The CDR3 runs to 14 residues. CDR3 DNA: TGCGCCAGCAGCCAGGTGGGACAGACCTACGAGCAGTACTTC. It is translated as CASSQVGQTYEQYF.

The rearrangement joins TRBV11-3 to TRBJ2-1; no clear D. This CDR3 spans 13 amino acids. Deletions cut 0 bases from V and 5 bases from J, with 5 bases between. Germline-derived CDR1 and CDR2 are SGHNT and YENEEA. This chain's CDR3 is CASSLEAHNEQFF. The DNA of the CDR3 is TGTGCCAGCAGCTTAGAGGCCCACAATGAGCAGTTCTTC.

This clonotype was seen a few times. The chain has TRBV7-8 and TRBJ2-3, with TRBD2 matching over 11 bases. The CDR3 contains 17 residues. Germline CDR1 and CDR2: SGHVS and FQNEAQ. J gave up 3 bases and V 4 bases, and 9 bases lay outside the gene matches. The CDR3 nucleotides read TGTGCCAGCAGCTCTCGTAGCGGGAGGGGGTGGACAGATACGCAGTATTTT. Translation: CASSSRSGRGWTDTQYF.

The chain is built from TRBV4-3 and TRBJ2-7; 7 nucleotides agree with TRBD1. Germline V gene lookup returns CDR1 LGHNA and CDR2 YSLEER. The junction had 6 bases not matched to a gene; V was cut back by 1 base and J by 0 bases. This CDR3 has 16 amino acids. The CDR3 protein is CASSQAIGTDSYEQYF. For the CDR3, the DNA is TGCGCCAGCAGCCAAGCGATCGGGACAGACTCCTACGAGCAGTACTTC.

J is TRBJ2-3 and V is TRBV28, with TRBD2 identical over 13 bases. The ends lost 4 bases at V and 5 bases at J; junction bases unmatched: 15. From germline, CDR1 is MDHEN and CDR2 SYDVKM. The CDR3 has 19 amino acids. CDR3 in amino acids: CASSSPGLAGAETGDTQYF. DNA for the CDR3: TGTGCCAGCAGTTCACCCGGACTAGCGGGGGCCGAGACCGGAGATACGCAGTATTTT.

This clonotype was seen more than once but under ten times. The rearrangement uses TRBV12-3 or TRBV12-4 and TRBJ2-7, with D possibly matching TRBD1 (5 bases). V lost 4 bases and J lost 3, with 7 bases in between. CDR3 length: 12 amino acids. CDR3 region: CASSYRIYEQYF. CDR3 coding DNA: TGTGCCAGCAGTTACAGGATCTACGAGCAGTACTTC.

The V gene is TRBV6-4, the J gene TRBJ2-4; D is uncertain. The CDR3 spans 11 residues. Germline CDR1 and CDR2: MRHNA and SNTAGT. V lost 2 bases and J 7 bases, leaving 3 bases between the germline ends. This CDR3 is CASSDGNIQYF. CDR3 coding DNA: TGTGCCAGCAGTGACGGTAACATTCAGTACTTC.

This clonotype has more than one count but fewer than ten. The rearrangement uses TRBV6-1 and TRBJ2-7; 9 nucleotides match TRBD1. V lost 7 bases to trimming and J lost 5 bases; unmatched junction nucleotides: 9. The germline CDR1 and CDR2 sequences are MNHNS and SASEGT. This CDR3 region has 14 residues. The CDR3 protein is CASTPGDRVNEQYF. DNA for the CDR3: TGTGCCAGCACTCCTGGGGACAGGGTCAACGAGCAGTACTTC.

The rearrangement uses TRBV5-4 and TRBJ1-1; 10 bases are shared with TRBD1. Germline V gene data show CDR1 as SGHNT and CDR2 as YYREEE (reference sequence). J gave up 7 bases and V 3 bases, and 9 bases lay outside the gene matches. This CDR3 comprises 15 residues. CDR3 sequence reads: CASSSPGQGLGEAFF. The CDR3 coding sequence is TGTGCCAGCAGCTCCCCGGGACAGGGGTTGGGTGAAGCTTTCTTT.